This TCR beta chain was captured in a study of cytomegalovirus exposure and HLA in healthy donors (TCRdb year 2017). For context, the study as a whole: An earlier analysis of some 550 of the donors reported about 250 Gb of sequence data and more than 90 million unique TCR beta sequences from about 200 million T cells. In a later genetic analysis, genome-wide SNP genotypes for about 55% of the roughly 700 donors were used, and that subset was treated as a discovery cohort. In an earlier analysis of roughly 600 of the donors, high-throughput TCR beta sequencing was used to judge whether each TCR beta V gene segment behaved as functional or pseudogenic. An early release that covered about 600 HLA-typed donors contained approximately 300 gigabases of sequencing data and tens of millions of unique TCR sequences. Alongside the repertoire data, information on donor age, sex, ethnicity and CMV serostatus was compiled. Every repertoire in the discovery cohort had been generated on one and the same sequencing platform. Among around 400 genotyped donors of the cohort, an average of approximately 200,000 unique TCR beta nucleotide sequences was sequenced per donor, of which about 20% were non-productive. Of the 300 to 500 genotyped donors, 70% to 90% were placed in the genetic ancestry cluster associated with self-reported Caucasian donors. A later analysis re-examined previously published TCR beta repertoires from roughly 650 donors and added high-resolution HLA genotyping to investigate patterns of TCR occurrence. Typing coverage varied by locus: roughly 629-640 donors for A, B, C, DRB1 and DQB1; approximately 500 for DQA1; more than 600 for DPA1; roughly 450 for DPB1. The later analysis used no new phenotypic data to find candidate immune exposures, relying instead on TCR beta sequences and their occurrence across donors. The T cell repertoires of under 700 subjects were profiled by immunosequencing and related to cytomegalovirus serostatus. The study aimed to test whether cataloging public T cell receptors could reveal signatures of past pathogen exposure. About five DR-DQ haplotypes were handled as single units for association and clustering, since linkage in the cohort was strong. Both class I and class II loci were covered by HLA typing, at four-digit resolution. Besides the first cohort of roughly 700 subjects, a separate validation cohort made up of over a hundred different subjects was used. To predict cytomegalovirus infection status, the study combined high-throughput TCR immunosequencing, statistical association of individual TCRs with disease status, and machine learning.

Unmatched junction bases come to 7, with V trimmed by 6 bases and J by 1 base. The CDR3 numbers 17 residues from cysteine through phenylalanine. Of all the DNA, just the CDR3 is kept, 51 bases in frame from base 1. CDR1 and CDR2 were assigned from the germline V gene (reference sequence) as SEHNR and FQNEAQ. The cohort comprised around 700 healthy bone marrow donors. Cohort members were all nominally healthy when sampled, although unrecorded immune exposures were likely present. The donor was CMV seropositive and was included in the group of 290 or so seropositive cohort members. A peripheral blood sample was provided by each donor, and peripheral blood mononuclear cells were used for TCR beta sequencing. The Qiagen DNeasy Blood Extraction Kit was used to extract genomic DNA from the blood cell samples. Libraries were prepared through the immunoSEQ multiplex PCR assay. A mixture of 60 forward primers for TCR Vbeta segments and 13 reverse primers for TCR Jbeta segments was used in the multiplex PCR. The CDR3 region of rearranged TCR beta genes was amplified from genomic DNA by a multiplex PCR assay. On the Illumina HiSeq System, the amplified TCR beta libraries were sequenced as 87-base-pair reads. In the paper's pipeline: In a later analysis, some 80 million unique TCR beta chains were counted across the 500 to 700 repertoires, and around 10 million of these chains were shared by at least two donors. To remove PCR and sequencing errors, raw reads were error-corrected and collapsed into unique sequences using a nearest-neighbor algorithm that merged closely related sequences. CDR3 sequences were aligned to IMGT reference sequences to assign V, D and J gene segments. Each retained sequence needed at least a six-nucleotide match to both a V gene segment and a J gene segment. A rearrangement was called productive if the CDR3 had no stop codons and remained in frame with V and J, and every other rearrangement was called non-productive. CDR3 was defined by IMGT convention, running from the second conserved V-encoded cysteine to the conserved J-encoded phenylalanine. The earlier analysis of some 550 of the donors excluded any sequence lacking an unambiguous match to a single V gene segment. An earlier analysis of some 610 of the donors called V segments functional above 56.7% productive rearrangements and segregating when the between-donor standard deviation exceeded 5%. A statistical classification framework was built to diagnose cytomegalovirus status from the catalog of TCR beta chain sequences. A later analysis assigned V and J genes by comparing TCR nucleotide sequences with IMGT/GENE-DB human TR gene sequences. In a later analysis, CDR3 sequences and most-parsimonious VDJ recombination scenarios were assigned using the TCRdist pipeline. A later analysis defined each TCR beta chain by its CDR3 amino acid sequence plus V-gene family, and excluded reads lacking a unique V-gene family. As a way to deal with suspected cross-contamination and a sequencing artifact, a later analysis dropped 450 to 600 nucleotide sequences that were highly shared and had low generation probability. A later analysis calculated a clonal expansion index for each public chain from normalized within-repertoire ranks of inferred template counts. In a later analysis, generation probabilities were computed using a VDJ recombination model fitted to out-of-frame rearrangements, and the results were checked against IGoR. A later analysis scored TCR-TCR, TCR-HLA and TCR-CMV co-occurrence with hypergeometric tests, applying a repertoire-size bias correction to TCR pairs. To estimate false discovery rates, a later analysis permuted the HLA or CMV assignments 20 times. A later analysis grouped co-occurring TCRs with DBSCAN, adding TCRdist sequence similarity when clustering within HLA-allele-positive subsets. For co-occurrence clustering, repertoires with fewer than 30,000 or more than 120,000 public chains were excluded, along with about five repertoires with anomalous nucleotide sharing. Held by TCRdb, this immuneACCESS table contains in-frame sequences only and omits some clones. Under half of the omission traces to an unresolved V gene where checked; the cause of the rest is unknown. The V and J calls and clone size come from that table; D and trimming were worked out from the DNA. The sample records 170,000 or so clones, around 83% of which are singletons. Jointly, the top ten make up around 6% of the sample.

Paper-wide results and their limitations: In the study, 150 to 200 TCR beta chains were listed as associated with cytomegalovirus. A further reported finding was that TCR beta sequences accurately predicted the HLA-A and HLA-B alleles for most subjects in the first cohort. Presence/absence analyses assumed roughly uniform sequencing depth across donors, an assumption that may not hold. In a later analysis, several top co-occurrence clusters were reported to appear linked to parvovirus B19, influenza, CMV and Epstein-Barr virus. In vitro tests confirmed that a few of the cytomegalovirus-associated TCR beta chains recognize cytomegalovirus antigens. A later analysis associated about 17,000 TCR beta sequences with specific HLA alleles at a false discovery rate of 0.05. Immune exposure information for the cohort was limited to CMV serostatus. A later analysis found that HLA-associated TCR beta chains were more clonally expanded and had lower generation probabilities than equally common non-associated chains. This cohort had only TCR beta chains sequenced, and the lack of alpha or paired-chain data limited which features could be detected. Because counts were too low, approximately 15 rarely observed V segments, including chromosome 9 orphons, were excluded from the earlier analysis of around 640 of the donors. Strong co-occurrence of HLA alleles, especially DR and DQ, made assigning TCR associations to individual alleles difficult. The sequencing pipeline was judged likely to have produced a cluster of highly shared sequence variants as a technical artifact. Most CMV-associated TCR beta chains appeared to be HLA-restricted in a later analysis, and the HLA associations seemed to be driven largely by CMV exposure. In both the original and validation cohorts, the classifier was reported to diagnose cytomegalovirus status with high specificity and sensitivity. Correlated functional status among segregating V segments might reflect linkage disequilibrium, but an unknown experimental factor could not be ruled out. In a later genetic analysis, a missense DCLRE1C variant was associated with V-gene and J-gene trimming of TCR beta chains, and the association was replicated in an independent cohort. Because HLA typing was missing for some donors at each locus, association tests included only the typed subset. In a later analysis, TCR association rates were found to vary across HLA loci, with the most associated TCRs seen for DRB1 alleles and the fewest for HLA-C alleles. The authors suggested that the approach could potentially be extended to other disease states and immunological phenotypes. The 87-base-pair reads could not distinguish some IMGT-functional V segments, including TRBV6-2 and TRBV6-3, so those segments were excluded. In a later genetic analysis, fewer N-insertions in productive TCRs were reported among donors in an Asian-associated ancestry cluster than the approximately 670-donor mean. In an earlier analysis of over 550 of the donors, most TCR beta V segments were observed in productive rearrangements about 90% or about 30% of the time, broadly matching IMGT annotations. Across donors, most TCR sequences were observed very rarely, whereas some public TCRs were present in many individuals.

Worth noting for this clone: This receptor's antigen is unknown. No quality values exist for individual bases; no much larger clone is one base distant.

Sequences were obtained from PBMCs. This chain is built from TRBV7-9 and TRBJ2-1; TRBD2 lines up with 12 middle nucleotides. The receptor was derived from a man aged 45-60 years in good health and CMV-seropositive. The DNA sequence is TGTGCCAGCAGTCTCAGACTAGCGGGGGCTTCCTACAATGAGCAGTTCTTC. Its product reads: CASSLRLAGASYNEQFF. The CDR3, completed at both ends by the reference TRBV7-9 and TRBJ2-1 genes, gives the full variable domain DTGVSQNPRHKITKRGQNVTFRCDPISEHNRLYWYRQTLGQGPEFLTYFQNEAQLEKSRLLSDRFSAERPKGSFSTLEIQRTEQGDSAMYLCASSLRLAGASYNEQFFGPGTRLTVL.